This T cell receptor (beta chain) derives from a study of T cells in Graves' hyperthyroidism and ophthalmopathy. Amplification yielded TCR beta CDR3 regions, with RNA transcripts as the source. HTBI primers drove first-round RT-PCR of the TCR CDR3. TCRdb fed the multiplex PCR reads into MiXCR, producing one record per CDR3 protein. The sample has 400,000 or so distinct CDR3 sequences, 11% to 15% seen once; the top ten hold around 27%. General observations from the study: A model built on 13 V-J features separated ophthalmopathy from stable hyperthyroidism. Ophthalmopathy onset followed model prediction by a median approximately 6.2 months.

CDR3 length: 15 amino acids. The V gene lost 2 bases and the J gene lost 0 bases, with 10 bases spanning the gap. Ten or more counts support this clonotype. Its cognate antigen is unknown. Uncontrolled infection, other autoimmune disease, pregnancy or lactation disqualified patients from enrolment. Together with thyroid ultrasound, orbital computed tomography, serum thyroxine and TRAb, clinical symptoms were used for diagnoses. The sequencing sample was made of blood. The chain employs TRBV12-3 or TRBV12-4 and TRBJ1-1; D is uncertain. This clonotype was sampled from a man in his fifties with Graves' ophthalmopathy. CDR3 coding DNA: TGTGCCAGCAGTTTATCGGTAAAACTGAACACTGAAGCTTTCTTT. This gives the protein CASSLSVKLNTEAFF.